The T cell receptor beta chain under discussion was sequenced for a study of cytomegalovirus exposure and HLA in healthy donors. J was trimmed by 10 bases and V by 4 bases; bases with no gene match: 4. The germline V gene encodes CDR1 DFQATT and CDR2 SNEGSKA (reference sequence). The CDR3 totals 11 residues. This clone has just a few counts. Its cognate antigen is unknown. Study-level points and caveats: The majority of CMV-associated TCR beta chains were reported as apparently HLA-restricted in a later analysis. It was only CMV serostatus that was available as immune exposure information.

It was with 60 Vbeta and 13 Jbeta primers that the PCR ran. The repertoire was sequenced with immunoSEQ multiplex PCR; TCRdb's copy has only in-frame clones and lacks some. The data show around 100,000 clones, around 9.1% seen once. As for the donors, each was a healthy bone marrow donor. The chain carries TRBV20-1 and TRBJ2-7, with TRBD1 matching over 10 bases. The sample was PBMCs. This TCR was recovered from a man aged 35 to 55 in good health and CMV-seropositive. DNA for the CDR3: TGCAGTGCTACCCGACAGGGGGCACAGTACTTC. As protein: CSATRQGAQYF.